This T cell receptor beta chain was recorded in a study of regulatory T cells in long-lasting Graves disease. Across the whole study: For a period under 3 months, newly diagnosed Graves' patients had taken antithyroid drugs. Points from the study as a whole: With persistent disease, TRBV28, TRBJ1-2 and TRBJ2-5 were the favored segments. Compared with new cases, persistent Graves' patients showed reduced TCR diversity.

Time point meaning: newly diagnosed GD, antithyroid drugs for less than 3 months. The TCR library was made from RNA that had been extracted from PBMCs in TRIzol. Trimming shortened V by 7 bases and J by 6 bases, and 10 bases separated the two germline ends. The CDR3 consists of 12 residues. The germline V gene encodes CDR1 MGHDK and CDR2 SYGVNS. This clonotype was seen only a few times. The antigen is undetermined. Building the TCR beta libraries relied on iRepertoire HTBI primers, and CDR3 regions underwent Arm-PCR. TCRdb re-called the multiplex PCR reads through MiXCR, storing one row per CDR3 protein. The sample shows 400,000 to 500,000 distinct CDR3 sequences, around 15% of them seen only once. This sample also belongs to another study, concerning T cells in Graves' hyperthyroidism and ophthalmopathy. That study reports: The HTBI primer set served for first-round RT-PCR of the TCR CDR3.

The V and J genes are TRBV25-1 and TRBJ1-5; D is perhaps TRBD1 (5 bases). The starting material was peripheral blood mononuclear cells (PBMCs), obtained at new diagnosis, from a patient treated with antithyroid drugs. The TCR comes from a woman younger than 30 with Graves disease. In DNA form, the CDR3 reads TGTGCCAGCAATGTAGGGGTTCAGCCCCAGCATTTT. Translation gives CASNVGVQPQHF.